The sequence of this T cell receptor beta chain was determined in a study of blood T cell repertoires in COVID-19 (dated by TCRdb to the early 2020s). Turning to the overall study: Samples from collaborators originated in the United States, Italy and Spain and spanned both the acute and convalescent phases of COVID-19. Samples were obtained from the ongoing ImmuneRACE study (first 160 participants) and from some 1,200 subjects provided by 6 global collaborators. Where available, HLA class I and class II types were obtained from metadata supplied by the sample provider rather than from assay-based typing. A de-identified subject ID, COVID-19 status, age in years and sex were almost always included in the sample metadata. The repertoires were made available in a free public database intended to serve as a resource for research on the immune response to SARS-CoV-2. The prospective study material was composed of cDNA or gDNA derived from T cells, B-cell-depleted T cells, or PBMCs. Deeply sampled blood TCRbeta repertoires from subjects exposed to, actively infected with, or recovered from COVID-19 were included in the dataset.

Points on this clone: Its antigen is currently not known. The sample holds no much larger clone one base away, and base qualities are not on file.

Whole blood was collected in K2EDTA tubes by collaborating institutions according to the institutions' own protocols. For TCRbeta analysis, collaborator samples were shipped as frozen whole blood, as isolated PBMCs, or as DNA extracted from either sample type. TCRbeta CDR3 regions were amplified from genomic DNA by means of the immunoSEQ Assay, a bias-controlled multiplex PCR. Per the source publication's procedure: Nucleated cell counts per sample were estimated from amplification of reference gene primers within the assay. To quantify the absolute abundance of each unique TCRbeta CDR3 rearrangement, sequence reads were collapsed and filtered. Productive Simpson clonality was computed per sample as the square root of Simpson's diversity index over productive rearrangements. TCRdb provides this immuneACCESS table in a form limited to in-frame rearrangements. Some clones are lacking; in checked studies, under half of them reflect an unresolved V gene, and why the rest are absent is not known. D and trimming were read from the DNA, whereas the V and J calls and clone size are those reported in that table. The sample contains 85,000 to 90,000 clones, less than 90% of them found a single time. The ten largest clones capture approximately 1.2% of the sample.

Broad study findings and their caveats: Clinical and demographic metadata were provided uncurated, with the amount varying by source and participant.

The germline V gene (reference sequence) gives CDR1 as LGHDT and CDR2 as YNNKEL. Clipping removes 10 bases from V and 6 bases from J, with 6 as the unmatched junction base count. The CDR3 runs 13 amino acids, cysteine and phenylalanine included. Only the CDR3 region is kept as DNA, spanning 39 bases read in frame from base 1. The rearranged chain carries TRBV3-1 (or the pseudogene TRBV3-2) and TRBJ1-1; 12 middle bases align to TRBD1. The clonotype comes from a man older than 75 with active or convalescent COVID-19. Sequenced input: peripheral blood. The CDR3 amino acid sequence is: CATGTGGFAEAFF. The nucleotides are TGTGCCACCGGGACAGGGGGCTTTGCTGAAGCTTTCTTT.